This TCR beta chain was obtained from a study of shared clonotypes between healthy human individuals. A word on this clone: What it binds is unknown.

A deep-level run was used for the assay. Only in-frame clones appear in the TCRdb table, and some are missing; sequencing was by immunoSEQ multiplex PCR. The table has about 1.5 million clones, under 99% seen once. This CDR3 comprises 17 residues. J gave up 2 bases and V 2 bases, and 13 bases lay outside the gene matches. Germline CDR1 SGDLS, CDR2 YYNGEE. Study-level points and caveats: Depth of sequencing was expected to influence donor clonotype sharing.

The material sequenced was naive CD4+ T cells sorted from blood. Subset described: CD45RA+ positively selected. J is TRBJ2-7 and V is TRBV9, with 7 bases lining up with TRBD1. The origin of this receptor is a man aged 25-45 years in good health. DNA of the CDR3: TGTGCCAGCAGCGTGTGGGGGTTTCGGGACAGAACCTACGAGCAGTACTTC. Protein sequence: CASSVWGFRDRTYEQYF.